This T cell receptor (beta chain) is drawn from a study of long-term antiretroviral therapy in people with HIV. In regard to this clone: Antigen specificity is unknown.

The samples, holding roughly 0.95-10 million cryopreserved PBMC, were thawed before DNA extraction was carried out. Study results and caveats: Post-ART samples showed increased diversity that remained below transplant donor control levels. Clones with expansion before ART led the repertoire at all time points.

Researchers ran immunoSEQ v3.0 at survey level. Repertoires were generated with immunoSEQ multiplex PCR, while TCRdb's copy carries only in-frame clones and drops some. This table has about 35,000 clones, about 93% appearing once. Sequenced here: unsorted PBMCs, sampled 4.1 years after starting antiretroviral therapy. The receptor's source is a woman aged 50 to 65 with HIV.

The CDR3 here is CASSQQVNTEAFF. For the CDR3, the DNA is TGTGCCAGCAGCCAACAAGTTAACACTGAAGCTTTCTTT. This sequence joins TRBV14 and TRBJ1-1; D is unresolved. Looked up from germline, CDR1 is SGHDN and CDR2 is FVKESK. Trimming took off 2 bases at V and 2 bases at J, with 6 bases between the two ends. The CDR3 length is 13 residues.